The clone carrying this T cell receptor (beta chain) was counted a few times. Per the study methods: Reference gene primer amplification yielded estimated nucleated cell counts. Only in-frame clones appear in the TCRdb table, and some are missing; sequencing was by immunoSEQ multiplex PCR. V, J and clone size are taken as reported in that table, and D and trimming were inferred from the DNA itself. The table shows around 60,000 clones, with over 60% occurring only once. This specimen comes from a study of blood T cell repertoires in COVID-19. Germline V gene data show CDR1 as SGHTA and CDR2 as FQGNSA. The length of the CDR3 is 14 residues. The V gene end was trimmed by 4 bases and the J gene end by 3 bases; junction bases not matched to a gene: 2.

This chain links TRBV7-2 with TRBJ2-1, with 8 bases fitting TRBD1. This TCR was sampled from a woman aged 65 to 85 with COVID-19, enrolled during active disease. The sequenced sample was peripheral blood. This CDR3 reads CASSYGTGYNEQFF. The CDR3 nucleotides read TGTGCCAGCAGCTATGGGACAGGCTACAATGAGCAGTTCTTC.